This entry concerns a single T cell receptor beta chain. One end of the junction fails to match germline, which may point to a read error. This CDR3 is 16 amino acids long. Germline CDR1 reads SGHRS; CDR2 reads YFSETQ. These data originate in a study of T cell responses to AZD1222 COVID-19 vaccine. Here immunoSEQ multiplex PCR was the method, and the copy in TCRdb shows in-frame clones only, minus some. The sample has around 170,000 clones; roughly 91% are singletons. The starting material was peripheral blood, obtained on day 0 of AZD1222 vaccination. The TCR originated in an adult in good health. The J gene is TRBJ1-1, the V gene TRBV5-1; 10 positions agree with TRBD1. This chain's CDR3 is CASRLGDRGRGTEAFF. In DNA form, the CDR3 reads TGCGCCAGCAGATTGGGAGACAGGGGGCGCGGTACTGAAGCTTTCTTT.